This T cell receptor (beta chain) was sequenced in a study of blood T cell repertoires in COVID-19. In the study overall: The United States, Italy and Spain supplied acute and convalescent COVID-19 samples.

This CDR3 region has 15 residues. CDR1 is LGHDT, CDR2 YNNKEL, per germline (reference sequence). Losses at the gene ends were 2 bases for V and 0 bases for J; bases not matched to a gene: 3. Some clones are missing from TCRdb's copy, which holds only in-frame ones; the method was immunoSEQ multiplex PCR. The sample lists approximately 360,000 clones; 70% to 90% were seen once. The chain uses TRBV3-1 (or the pseudogene TRBV3-2) and TRBJ1-2; 7 bases line up with TRBD1. This TCR derives from a man aged 40-49 years with acute or convalescent COVID-19. The specimen sequenced was peripheral blood. DNA for the CDR3: TGTGCCAGCAGCCAACGGGACAGAGCTAACTATGGCTACACCTTC. This gives the protein CASSQRDRANYGYTF.